These 15 T cell receptor beta chains came from one sample sequenced in a study of T cell changes during pregnancy in multiple sclerosis. This table comes from immunoSEQ multiplex PCR, and its TCRdb copy is limited to in-frame clones, with some not included. The sample records some 100,000 clones, 90% to 95% being singletons. The sequenced sample was peripheral blood, obtained before pregnancy. These TCRs come from a female donor with multiple sclerosis, enrolled in a pregnancy study.

This chain connects TRBV5-8 to TRBJ2-7; TRBD2 agrees at 10 bases. The CDR3 totals 14 residues. Trimming cost V 2 bases and J 6 bases; bases outside gene matches: 5. The germline V gene has CDR1 SGHTS and CDR2 YDEGEE. The CDR3 nucleotides are TGTGCCAGCAGCTTTCTAGCGGGAGCTTCCGAGCAGTACTTC. It specifies CASSFLAGASEQYF.

The rearrangement joins TRBV5-1 to TRBJ2-1; 14 nucleotides line up with TRBD2. With V trimmed by 4 bases and J by 5 bases, 5 bases remained unmatched. CDR1 is SGHRS and CDR2 is YFSETQ in the germline V gene. CDR3 length: 16 amino acids. This CDR3 reads CASSRLAGGKNNEQFF. For the CDR3, the DNA is TGCGCCAGCAGCCGACTAGCGGGAGGGAAAAACAATGAGCAGTTCTTC.

The gene calls are TRBV28 and TRBJ1-5, with D maybe TRBD1 (6 bases). Deletions cut 2 bases from V and 0 bases from J, with 11 bases between. CDR3 size: 16 residues. Germline V gene lookup returns CDR1 MDHEN and CDR2 SYDVKM. The CDR3 loop is CASSLNQGLSNQPQHF. CDR3 nucleotide sequence: TGTGCCAGCAGTTTAAACCAGGGGCTTAGCAATCAGCCCCAGCATTTT. The variable domain in full, with the rest retrieved from reference TRBV28 and TRBJ1-5, is DVKVTQSSRYLVKRTGEKVFLECVQDMDHENMFWYRQDPGLGLRLIYFSYDVKMKEKGDIPEGYSVSREKKERFSLILESASTNQTSMYLCASSLNQGLSNQPQHFGDGTRLSIL.

The chain joins TRBV29-1 to TRBJ1-1; D might be TRBD1 (5 bases). Between the trimmed V and J ends, which lost 7 bases and 7 bases, there was a span of 10 bases. This CDR3 region has 10 residues. CDR1 is SQVTM, CDR2 ANQGSEA, per germline. In DNA form, the CDR3 reads TGCAGCGCTAGGGGCAGTGAAGCTTTCTTT. Its translation is CSARGSEAFF.

The chain links TRBV5-1 to TRBJ2-1, with D perhaps matching TRBD2 (5 bases). Germline CDR1 is SGHRS and CDR2 is YFSETQ. CDR3 length equals 11 residues. The V end lost 4 bases, the J end lost 6 bases, and 5 bases lay between the germline ends. For the CDR3, the DNA is TGCGCCAGCAGCCGGGGCAATGAGCAGTTCTTC. Its protein product is CASSRGNEQFF.

The chain links TRBV29-1 to TRBJ2-5; D might be TRBD1 (6 bases). The CDR3 length is 12 residues. Germline V gene lookup returns CDR1 SQVTM and CDR2 ANQGSEA. With 3 bases removed from V and 5 bases from J, the gap between germline ends came to 10 bases. CDR3 in DNA: TGCAGCGTTGACGCAGGGGTGGAGACCCAGTACTTC. Protein product: CSVDAGVETQYF.

J is TRBJ1-4 and V is TRBV6-6, with TRBD1 matching 7 bases. V shed 4 bases and J 6 bases; nucleotides not matched to a gene: 5. Germline CDR1 and CDR2: MNHNY and SVGAGI (reference sequence). The CDR3 contains 14 residues. Here the CDR3 reads CASSSQGLDEKLFF. CDR3 DNA: TGTGCCAGCAGTTCACAGGGGTTAGATGAAAAACTGTTTTTT.

The chain joins TRBV2 to TRBJ2-3; the D gene is possibly TRBD2 (6 bases). Germline V gene sequence: CDR1 SNHLY, CDR2 FYNNEI. Trimming removed 5 bases from V and 1 base from J, with 10 bases in between. The CDR3 contains 14 residues. CDR3 sequence: CASSTGDRTDTQYF. The CDR3 nucleotides are TGTGCCAGCAGTACGGGGGACCGCACAGATACGCAGTATTTT. Together with reference TRBV2 and TRBJ2-3, the CDR3 gives the full variable domain: EPEVTQTPSHQVTQMGQEVILRCVPISNHLYFYWYRQILGQKVEFLVSFYNNEISEKSEIFDDQFSVERPDGSNFTLKIRSTKLEDSAMYFCASSTGDRTDTQYFGPGTRLTVL.

V and J are TRBV28 and TRBJ2-7, with D maybe TRBD1 (5 bases). Germline assignment: CDR1 MDHEN and CDR2 SYDVKM. Between the trimmed V and J ends, which lost 3 bases and 1 base, there was a span of 16 bases. The CDR3 loop spans 16 amino acids. CDR3 amino acids: CASSLPFQGRSYEQYF. The DNA for the CDR3 is TGTGCCAGCAGTTTGCCGTTTCAGGGTAGGTCCTACGAGCAGTACTTC. The full variable domain, in which reference TRBV28 and TRBJ2-7 provide the parts outside the CDR3, is DVKVTQSSRYLVKRTGEKVFLECVQDMDHENMFWYRQDPGLGLRLIYFSYDVKMKEKGDIPEGYSVSREKKERFSLILESASTNQTSMYLCASSLPFQGRSYEQYFGPGTRLTVT.

The CDR3 is CATSRGRLAGGPRVETQYF. DNA for the CDR3: TGTGCCACCAGCAGAGGGAGGCTAGCGGGAGGGCCGAGGGTAGAGACCCAGTACTTC. The V gene is TRBV15, the J gene TRBJ2-5; 12 bases fit TRBD2. Trimming at V came to 1 base and at J to 4 bases, leaving 13 bases not matched to a gene. Looked up from germline, CDR1 is LNHNV and CDR2 is YYDKDF (reference sequence). This CDR3 comprises 19 residues.

CDR3 nucleotides: TGTGCCAGCAGGTTTGGACTAGCGGGTGCCTACGAGCAGTACTTC. Its protein product is CASRFGLAGAYEQYF. The chain carries TRBV2 and TRBJ2-7; 11 bases align to TRBD2. Germline V gives CDR1 SNHLY, CDR2 FYNNEI. J lost 2 bases, V lost 6 bases, and 6 bases had no gene match. The CDR3 covers 15 residues.

This sequence joins TRBV5-1 and TRBJ2-7, with 12 bases matching TRBD1. The germline gives CDR1 SGHRS, CDR2 YFSETQ. The CDR3 covers 16 residues. Trimming took 4 bases from V and 7 from J; bases not matched to a gene: 12. The CDR3 loop is CASSVGPGQGAEEQYF. CDR3 nucleotides: TGCGCCAGCAGCGTCGGACCGGGACAGGGGGCGGAGGAGCAGTACTTC.

Remarks on this clone: Other DNA sequences from this sample encode an identical CDR3 as well. The chain combines TRBV6-1 with TRBJ2-2; 9 nucleotides match TRBD2. This CDR3 region has 15 residues. V was clipped by 3 bases and J by 5 bases; unmatched bases: 4. The germline V gene has CDR1 MNHNS and CDR2 SASEGT. The CDR3 loop reads CASSEVAGGTGELFF. DNA for the CDR3: TGTGCCAGCAGTGAGGTTGCGGGAGGGACCGGGGAGCTGTTTTTT.

The chain joins TRBV29-1 to TRBJ1-2, with TRBD1 matching over 8 bases. The CDR3 has 14 amino acids. Trimming at V came to 4 bases and at J to 6 bases, leaving 10 bases not matched to a gene. CDR1 and CDR2 from the germline V gene are SQVTM and ANQGSEA. CDR3 coding DNA: TGCAGCGTTGGGAACACAGGGGGTATGCATGGCTACACCTTC. Translated: CSVGNTGGMHGYTF.

The gene calls are TRBV7-9 and TRBJ2-1; 7 nucleotides match TRBD2. The CDR3 loop spans 15 amino acids. Germline V gives CDR1 SEHNR, CDR2 FQNEAQ (reference sequence). The junction had 6 bases not matched to a gene; V was cut back by 1 base and J by 6 bases. The CDR3 spells CASSLELARGNEQFF. CDR3 coding DNA: TGTGCCAGCAGCTTAGAACTAGCGAGGGGCAATGAGCAGTTCTTC.